This T cell receptor beta chain was profiled in a study of blood T cell repertoires in COVID-19. As for the study in general: Sites across the United States, Italy and Spain contributed samples from acute and convalescent COVID-19. PBMCs, B-cell-depleted T cells, or T cells were the source of the cDNA or gDNA that made up the material.

Germline lookup yields CDR1 MNHNY and CDR2 SVGAGI (reference sequence). Trimming cost V 6 bases and J 4 bases, with 16 bases left between them. The CDR3 extends over 15 amino acids. As originally analysed: For nucleated cells, counts were estimated from reference gene primer amplification. The repertoire was sequenced with immunoSEQ multiplex PCR; TCRdb's copy has only in-frame clones and lacks some. That table gives V, J and clone size, and the DNA gave D and trimming. The sample lists 45,000 or so clones, about 80% occurring once. Sequencing was done on a sample of peripheral blood. The receptor's source is a man between 65 and 85 years old with acute or convalescent COVID-19. V usage is TRBV6-6 and J usage is TRBJ1-3; perhaps TRBD1 as D (6 bases). CDR3 DNA: TGTGCCAGCAGATCCCCCCCAGGGGTCGGAAACACCATATATTTT. Protein: CASRSPPGVGNTIYF.